Each of the 13 T cell receptor beta chains below was sequenced from the same sample in a study of shared clonotypes between healthy human individuals. Repertoires were generated with immunoSEQ multiplex PCR, while TCRdb's copy carries only in-frame clones and drops some. The sample lists about half a million clones; about 78% were seen once. The specimen sequenced was PBMCs. These receptors originate from a middle-aged woman in good health. Some clones in this sample may be carry-over from other donors' samples.

The chain joins TRBV27 to TRBJ2-1; 7 nucleotides agree with TRBD1. The germline CDR1 and CDR2 sequences are MNHEY and SMNVEV (reference sequence). CDR3 length equals 14 residues. Losses at the gene ends were 7 bases for V and 3 bases for J; bases not matched to a gene: 6. The CDR3 protein is CASTKTGYYNEQFF. Written as DNA, the CDR3 is TGTGCCAGCACCAAGACAGGGTACTACAATGAGCAGTTCTTC.

The rearrangement links TRBV14 to TRBJ2-1; no definite D call. Germline-derived CDR1 and CDR2 are SGHDN and FVKESK. This CDR3 spans 15 amino acids. V gave up 1 base and J gave up 3 bases, with 10 bases separating them. CDR3 residues: CASSQGNLIYNEQFF. CDR3 in DNA: TGTGCCAGCAGCCAAGGGAACTTAATCTACAATGAGCAGTTCTTC.

The rearrangement joins TRBV6-4 to TRBJ1-1, with 7 nucleotides matching TRBD1. This CDR3 is built from 13 residues. The V segment lost 7 bases and the J segment 11 bases; nucleotides outside the gene matches: 13. Germline lookup yields CDR1 MRHNA and CDR2 SNTAGT. The chain's CDR3 is CASTPRGGRGAFF. CDR3 DNA sequence: TGTGCCAGCACCCCGAGAGGGGGCAGGGGTGCTTTCTTT.

This sequence joins TRBV15 and TRBJ1-1; D may be TRBD1 (5 bases). Trimming shortened V by 5 bases and J by 1 base, and 14 bases separated the two germline ends. Germline assignment: CDR1 LNHNV and CDR2 YYDKDF (reference sequence). This CDR3 comprises 15 residues. The DNA for the CDR3 is TGTGCCACCAGCTTCCCGGGACTGGAGAACACTGAAGCTTTCTTT. Encoded protein: CATSFPGLENTEAFF.

As for this clone: A far bigger clonotype differs at one base, so this is likely a read error. Other DNA variants within this sample encode the same CDR3. The chain has TRBV6-6 and TRBJ1-6; D uncertain. Trimming stripped 2 bases from V and 9 bases from J, with 11 bases between. Germline assignment: CDR1 MNHNY and CDR2 SVGAGI (reference sequence). The CDR3 length is 14 residues. This chain's CDR3 is CASSYEAGGSPLHF. CDR3 bases: TGTGCCAGCAGTTACGAGGCTGGCGGTTCACCCCTCCACTTT.

The genes are TRBV5-1 and TRBJ2-2; no definite D call. Trimming stripped 0 bases from V and 3 bases from J, with 6 bases between. CDR3 length: 14 amino acids. CDR1 SGHRS and CDR2 YFSETQ come from the germline V gene. The CDR3 here is CASSLVLDTGELFF. The CDR3 coding sequence is TGCGCCAGCAGCTTGGTGCTGGACACCGGGGAGCTGTTTTTT.

J is TRBJ2-7 and V is TRBV6-1; TRBD1 aligns across 7 bases. Germline trimming cut 3 bases from V and 1 base from J; bases unmatched to any gene: 6. The germline V gene encodes CDR1 MNHNS and CDR2 SASEGT. This CDR3 is built from 15 residues. This chain's CDR3 is CASSENPGQSYEQYF. The CDR3 DNA sequence: TGTGCCAGCAGTGAGAACCCGGGACAGTCCTACGAGCAGTACTTC.

The chain joins TRBV28 to TRBJ2-7; TRBD2 matches at 10 bases. The germline CDR1 and CDR2 sequences are MDHEN and SYDVKM. The CDR3 runs 17 residues. V was pared by 6 bases and J by 5 bases, with 16 bases of the junction left unmatched. In DNA, the CDR3 is TGTGCCAGCAGCCCGATAATGTTCGGGACTAGCGCCCACGAGCAGTACTTC. Amino acids: CASSPIMFGTSAHEQYF.

V usage is TRBV10-3 and J usage is TRBJ2-7, with 13 bases matching TRBD2. Germline V gene lookup returns CDR1 ENHRY and CDR2 SYGVKD. V was pared by 2 bases and J by 5 bases, with 18 bases of the junction left unmatched. This CDR3 spans 20 amino acids. The CDR3 loop is CAISENGVLRTSGSGHEQYF. The CDR3 DNA sequence: TGTGCCATCAGTGAGAACGGGGTTTTGAGGACTAGCGGGAGCGGCCACGAGCAGTACTTC.

This sequence joins TRBV6-5 and TRBJ2-4; 7 bases align to TRBD1. V lost 4 bases to trimming and J lost 8 bases; unmatched junction nucleotides: 8. Germline assignment: CDR1 MNHEY and CDR2 SVGAGI. The CDR3 runs to 14 residues. This CDR3 is CASSFDRALHIQYF. CDR3 nucleotides: TGTGCCAGCAGTTTCGACAGGGCTTTGCACATTCAGTACTTC.

Here the CDR3 reads CASSHSASSYEQYF. DNA for the CDR3: TGTGCCAGCAGCCACTCAGCAAGCTCCTACGAGCAGTACTTC. The genes are TRBV11-3 and TRBJ2-7; D is unresolved. V was shortened by 5 bases and J by 0 bases, with 11 bases between the two germline ends. The germline gives CDR1 SGHNT, CDR2 YENEEA. This CDR3 has 14 residues.

The V and J genes are TRBV5-3 and TRBJ2-5; possible D gene TRBD1, 6 bases. TRBV5-3 is labeled an ORF, and its function is uncertain. There are 17 residues in the CDR3. Trimming cost V 3 bases and J 3 bases, with 21 bases left between them. The DNA of the CDR3 is TGTGCCAGAAGCTCCAATGGGGCATGGACAGCCAAAGAGACCCAGTACTTC. Its translation: CARSSNGAWTAKETQYF.

The CDR3 sequence: CASSRTGEEKLFF. CDR3 in DNA: TGTGCCAGCAGCCGGACAGGGGAGGAAAAACTGTTTTTT. The V gene is TRBV6-5, the J gene TRBJ1-4, with 9 bases aligning to TRBD1. The CDR3 has 13 amino acids. V was clipped by 6 bases and J by 8 bases; unmatched bases: 4. Per germline, CDR1 MNHEY and CDR2 SVGAGI.